The 3 T cell receptor beta chains listed next were all sequenced from one sample in a study of tumor and adjacent non-tumor tissue in lung cancer. No cell sorting was done before RNA was extracted from the tissue. The library came from three nested PCR rounds adapted from ARM-PCR protocols. TCRdb re-called the multiplex PCR reads through MiXCR, storing one row per CDR3 protein. The table shows roughly 220,000 distinct CDR3 sequences, with 70% to 75% occurring only once. The sample taken for sequencing was lung tumor tissue. Source of these receptors: a man aged 55 to 69 with non-small cell lung cancer.

This clonotype was seen more than once but under ten times. A much larger clone differs from this one at a single base, so this may be a read error. Given the absence of the conserved phenylalanine or tryptophan at the CDR3 end, a read error is likely. This chain connects TRBV6-5 to TRBJ1-1; tentative D call: TRBD1 (6 bases). Trimming took off 5 bases at V and 5 bases at J, with 15 bases between the two ends. Per germline, CDR1 MNHEY and CDR2 SVGAGI. This CDR3 has 14 residues. CDR3 nucleotides: TGTGCCAGCAGTCGGGGGGGGGCGCAAACTGAAGCTTTCTCT. Amino acids: CASSRGGAQTEAFS.

Worth noting for this clonotype: This could be a read error, since a much larger clone is one nucleotide away. The rearrangement uses TRBV6-1 and TRBJ1-5; D may be TRBD1 (6 bases). CDR1 and CDR2 (germline): MNHNS, SASEGT. The CDR3 is 15 residues long. As DNA, the CDR3 is TGTTCCAGCAGTGCTGAGGACAGATACAATCAGCCCCAGCATTTT. It is translated as CSSSAEDRYNQPQHF.

With regard to this clonotype: Sequence at one end of the junction differs from germline and may be a read error. The chain carries TRBV4-1 and TRBJ1-2, with D unclear. Germline V gene lookup returns CDR1 MGHRA and CDR2 YSYEKL. This CDR3 is built from 15 residues. The CDR3 region has the DNA TGCGCCAGCAGCCAAGGTTGGGGTGCAGACTATGGCTACATCTTC. This sequence encodes CASSQGWGADYGYIF.